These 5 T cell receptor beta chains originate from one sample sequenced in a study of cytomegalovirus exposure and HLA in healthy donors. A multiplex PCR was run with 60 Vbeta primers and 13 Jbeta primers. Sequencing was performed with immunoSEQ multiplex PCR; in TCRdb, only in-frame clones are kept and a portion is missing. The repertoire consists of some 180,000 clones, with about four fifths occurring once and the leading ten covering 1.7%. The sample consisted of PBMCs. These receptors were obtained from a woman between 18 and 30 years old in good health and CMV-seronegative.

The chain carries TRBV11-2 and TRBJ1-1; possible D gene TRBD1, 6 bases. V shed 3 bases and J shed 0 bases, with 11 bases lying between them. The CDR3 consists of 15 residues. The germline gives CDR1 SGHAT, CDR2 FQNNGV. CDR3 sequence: CASSFSGDMNTEAFF. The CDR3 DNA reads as TGTGCCAGCAGCTTTTCAGGGGACATGAACACTGAAGCTTTCTTT.

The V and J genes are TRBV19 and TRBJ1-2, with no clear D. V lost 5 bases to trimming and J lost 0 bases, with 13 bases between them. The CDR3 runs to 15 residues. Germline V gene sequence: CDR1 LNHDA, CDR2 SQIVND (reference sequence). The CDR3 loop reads CASSVHIMANYGYTF. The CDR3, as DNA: TGTGCCAGTAGTGTACACATAATGGCTAACTATGGCTACACCTTC.

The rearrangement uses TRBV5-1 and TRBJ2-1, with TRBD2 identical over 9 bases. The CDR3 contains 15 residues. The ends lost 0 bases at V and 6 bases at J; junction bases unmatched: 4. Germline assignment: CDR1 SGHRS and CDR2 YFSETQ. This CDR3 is CASSLGLAVINEQFF. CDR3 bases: TGCGCCAGCAGCTTGGGACTAGCGGTTATCAATGAGCAGTTCTTC.

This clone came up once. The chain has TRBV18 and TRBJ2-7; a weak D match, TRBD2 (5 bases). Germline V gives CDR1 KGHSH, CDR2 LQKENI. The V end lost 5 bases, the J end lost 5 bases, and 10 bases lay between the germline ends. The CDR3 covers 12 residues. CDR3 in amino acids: CASSSDFHEQYF. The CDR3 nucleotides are TGTGCCAGCTCATCGGACTTCCACGAGCAGTACTTC.

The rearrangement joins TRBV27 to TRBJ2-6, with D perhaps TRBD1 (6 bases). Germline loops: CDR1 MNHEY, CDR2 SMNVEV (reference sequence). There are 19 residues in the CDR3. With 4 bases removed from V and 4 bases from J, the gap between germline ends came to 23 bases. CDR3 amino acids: CASSSTGSGLGSGANVLTF. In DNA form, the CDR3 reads TGTGCCAGCAGTTCAACAGGGAGCGGTTTGGGTTCCGGGGCCAACGTCCTGACTTTC.